These T cell receptor beta chains were read from a single sample in a study of sequential checkpoint blockade in melanoma. Generated by immunoSEQ multiplex PCR, the TCRdb table keeps only in-frame clones and is missing some. The table includes approximately 28,000 clones, under 85% detected once. The sample was CD8+ T cells sorted from blood (inferred from file names), taken from a patient given nivolumab and ipilimumab in sequence. The source is a human donor with melanoma. Both conserved end residues are part of each CDR3. The D gene is left open where the match is weak. Expanded clones get a size class; other rows say once, few or many, or leave the size out.

d_call: NA
clone_size: NA
j_call: TRBJ2-7
v_call: TRBV7-8
cdr3_nt: TGTGCCAGCAGCTTAGCCCCAACGGGGTTCTACGAGCAGTACTTC
cdr3_aa: CASSLAPTGFYEQYF

d_call: TRBD1
clone_size: NA
j_call: TRBJ1-1
v_call: TRBV4-2
cdr3_nt: TGTGCCAGCAGCCAGACAGGGAGAACTGAAGCTTTCTTT
cdr3_aa: CASSQTGRTEAFF

d_call: TRBD1
clone_size: once
j_call: TRBJ2-3
v_call: TRBV4-1
cdr3_nt: TGCGCCAGCAGCCCGAGGGGGACAGGAGGCACAGATACGCAGTATTTT
cdr3_aa: CASSPRGTGGTDTQYF

d_call: NA
clone_size: NA
j_call: TRBJ2-1
v_call: TRBV5-1
cdr3_nt: TGCGCCAGCAGGGGAAGGACTTACAATGAGCAGTTCTTC
cdr3_aa: CASRGRTYNEQFF

d_call: TRBD1
clone_size: NA
j_call: TRBJ2-7
v_call: TRBV11-2
cdr3_nt: TGTGCCAGCAGATCGGACAGGGGGGACGAGCAGTACTTC
cdr3_aa: CASRSDRGDEQYF

d_call: NA
clone_size: NA
j_call: TRBJ2-3
v_call: TRBV7-2
cdr3_nt: TGTGCCAGCAGCTTTAACGGTTTGTCAGATACGCAGTATTTT
cdr3_aa: CASSFNGLSDTQYF

d_call: NA
clone_size: NA
j_call: TRBJ2-7
v_call: TRBV10-3
cdr3_nt: TGTGCCATCAGTCCACAGGAGTCCTACGAGCAGTACTTC
cdr3_aa: CAISPQESYEQYF

d_call: NA
clone_size: NA
j_call: TRBJ1-4
v_call: TRBV19
cdr3_nt: TGTGCCAGTAGTATACAAGGGGCCCCAGCAACTAATGAAAAACTGTTTTTT
cdr3_aa: CASSIQGAPATNEKLFF

d_call: NA
clone_size: few
j_call: TRBJ2-6
v_call: TRBV19
cdr3_nt: TGTGCCAGTAGGTTGGCCTCTGGGGCCAACGTCCTGACTTTC
cdr3_aa: CASRLASGANVLTF

d_call: NA
clone_size: NA
j_call: TRBJ2-3
v_call: TRBV11-2
cdr3_nt: TGTGCCAGCGTAAAAGGGAGACGGAAAGATACGCAGTATTTT
cdr3_aa: CASVKGRRKDTQYF

d_call: NA
clone_size: NA
j_call: TRBJ2-7
v_call: TRBV7-4
cdr3_nt: TGTGCCAGCAGCTTACAGGCAGGGGTAGTCTACGAGCAGTACTTC
cdr3_aa: CASSLQAGVVYEQYF

d_call: NA
clone_size: NA
j_call: TRBJ2-6
v_call: TRBV15
cdr3_nt: TGTGCCACCAGTCCACAGGGAACCGGGGCCAACGTCCTGACTTTC
cdr3_aa: CATSPQGTGANVLTF

d_call: NA
clone_size: NA
j_call: TRBJ2-1
v_call: TRBV28
cdr3_nt: TGTGCCAGCAGTTTATTAAGCAGGTACAATGAGCAGTTCTTC
cdr3_aa: CASSLLSRYNEQFF

d_call: TRBD1
clone_size: NA
j_call: TRBJ2-3
v_call: TRBV28
cdr3_nt: TGTGCCAGCAGTTTATCGGGCAGGGGGCTTGACAGCACAGATACGCAGTATTTT
cdr3_aa: CASSLSGRGLDSTDTQYF

d_call: TRBD1
clone_size: NA
j_call: TRBJ1-4
v_call: TRBV7-9
cdr3_nt: TGTGCCAGCAGCTTAGGAGGACAGGGAACAAATGAAAAACTGTTTTTT
cdr3_aa: CASSLGGQGTNEKLFF

d_call: TRBD1
clone_size: NA
j_call: TRBJ1-2
v_call: TRBV6-5
cdr3_nt: TGTGCCAGCAAACTGGGACAGGGTTTTGGAGGCTACACCTTC
cdr3_aa: CASKLGQGFGGYTF

d_call: NA
clone_size: NA
j_call: TRBJ2-7
v_call: TRBV5-4
cdr3_nt: TGTGCCAGCAGCTTTGGACAGAAAACTACCTACGAGCAGTACTTC
cdr3_aa: CASSFGQKTTYEQYF

d_call: NA
clone_size: few
j_call: TRBJ2-1
v_call: TRBV6-5
cdr3_nt: TGTGCCAGCAGTTACGGACTCCGAGGGGAGCAGTTCTTC
cdr3_aa: CASSYGLRGEQFF

d_call: NA
clone_size: NA
j_call: TRBJ2-1
v_call: TRBV29-1
cdr3_nt: TGCAGCGTTGAGGGGGCACTAACCTCCTACAATGAGCAGTTCTTC
cdr3_aa: CSVEGALTSYNEQFF

d_call: NA
clone_size: NA
j_call: TRBJ2-7
v_call: TRBV11-2
cdr3_nt: TGTGCCAGCAGCTTACTGGGCCCCGTGGACGAGCAGTACTTC
cdr3_aa: CASSLLGPVDEQYF

d_call: TRBD1
clone_size: NA
j_call: TRBJ2-2
v_call: TRBV5-4
cdr3_nt: TGTGCCAGCAGCTTGGGGACAGGGCCCGGGGAGCTGTTTTTT
cdr3_aa: CASSLGTGPGELFF

d_call: TRBD1
clone_size: NA
j_call: TRBJ2-2
v_call: TRBV4-1
cdr3_nt: TGCGCCAGCAGCCAAGGTTTTAGGGACAGGGGCCCAATTGGGGAGCTGTTTTTT
cdr3_aa: CASSQGFRDRGPIGELFF

d_call: NA
clone_size: NA
j_call: TRBJ2-1
v_call: TRBV9
cdr3_nt: TGTGCCAGCAGTCCAACATACGGTAGGGGTCACCGCTCCTACAATGAGCAGTTCTTC
cdr3_aa: CASSPTYGRGHRSYNEQFF

d_call: NA
clone_size: few
j_call: TRBJ1-5
v_call: TRBV21-1
cdr3_nt: TGTGCCAGCAGCGATACCACTCCCCCATATAGCAATCAGCCCCAGCATTTT
cdr3_aa: CASSDTTPPYSNQPQHF

d_call: NA
clone_size: NA
j_call: TRBJ2-2
v_call: TRBV29-1
cdr3_nt: TGCAGCGGTTTAGCGACGAACACCGGGGAGCTGTTTTTT
cdr3_aa: CSGLATNTGELFF

d_call: NA
clone_size: NA
j_call: TRBJ2-1
v_call: TRBV11-2
cdr3_nt: TGTGCCAGCAGCCATAGTAGGGGTGACAATGAGCAGTTCTTC
cdr3_aa: CASSHSRGDNEQFF

d_call: NA
clone_size: NA
j_call: TRBJ2-7
v_call: TRBV5-4
cdr3_nt: TGTGCCAGCAGCCCAGGGTTGACGTACGAGCAGTACTTC
cdr3_aa: CASSPGLTYEQYF

d_call: NA
clone_size: NA
j_call: TRBJ1-1
v_call: TRBV6-5
cdr3_nt: TGTGCCAGCAGTTACGAGGGGGTATTCACTGAAGCTTTCTTT
cdr3_aa: CASSYEGVFTEAFF

d_call: NA
clone_size: few
j_call: TRBJ1-5
v_call: TRBV19
cdr3_nt: TGTGCCAGTAGAATCAGGGTTAGCAATCAGCCCCAGCATTTT
cdr3_aa: CASRIRVSNQPQHF

d_call: NA
clone_size: NA
j_call: TRBJ1-3
v_call: TRBV19
cdr3_nt: TGTGCCAGTGTGACCTCTCGATACAGGCCCTCTGGAAACACCATATATTTT
cdr3_aa: CASVTSRYRPSGNTIYF

d_call: TRBD2
clone_size: NA
j_call: TRBJ2-7
v_call: TRBV19
cdr3_nt: TGTGCCAGCCGATCCCTAGCGGGGGCCTACGAGCAGTACTTC
cdr3_aa: CASRSLAGAYEQYF

d_call: TRBD1
clone_size: NA
j_call: TRBJ1-3
v_call: TRBV9
cdr3_nt: TGTGCCAGCAGCGTAGCTAGCAGGGGGAGCTCTGGAAACACCATATATTTT
cdr3_aa: CASSVASRGSSGNTIYF

d_call: TRBD1
clone_size: once
j_call: TRBJ1-6
v_call: TRBV28
cdr3_nt: TGTGCCAGCAGTATGACAGGGGGTAATTCACCCCTCCACTTT
cdr3_aa: CASSMTGGNSPLHF

d_call: TRBD1
clone_size: NA
j_call: TRBJ2-3
v_call: TRBV5-1
cdr3_nt: TGCGCCAGCAGCTTGGTTGGGACAGGGGTGAATACGCAGTATTTT
cdr3_aa: CASSLVGTGVNTQYF

d_call: NA
clone_size: once
j_call: TRBJ1-1
v_call: TRBV4-1
cdr3_nt: TGCGCCAGCAGCCAAGCGGAGATGAACACTGAAGCTTTCTTT
cdr3_aa: CASSQAEMNTEAFF

d_call: NA
clone_size: once
j_call: TRBJ1-1
v_call: TRBV19
cdr3_nt: TGTGCCAGTAGTTGGGGGGGCAGCACTGAAGCTTTCTTT
cdr3_aa: CASSWGGSTEAFF

d_call: NA
clone_size: NA
j_call: TRBJ2-2
v_call: TRBV19
cdr3_nt: TGTGCCAGTAGTAAAGGGGACATCTCACCACCGGGGGAGCTGTTTTTT
cdr3_aa: CASSKGDISPPGELFF

d_call: NA
clone_size: few
j_call: TRBJ2-7
v_call: TRBV28
cdr3_nt: TGTGCCAGCACCCGGAGTAGCTCCTACGAGCAGTACTTC
cdr3_aa: CASTRSSSYEQYF

d_call: TRBD2
clone_size: NA
j_call: TRBJ2-7
v_call: TRBV2
cdr3_nt: TGTGCCAGCAGTGAGGGGGCGGGGGGGCGCTCCTACGAGCAGTACTTC
cdr3_aa: CASSEGAGGRSYEQYF

d_call: NA
clone_size: NA
j_call: TRBJ1-2
v_call: TRBV5-6
cdr3_nt: TGTGCCAGCAGCTTGGCCTTCGGACTGTATGGCTACACCTTC
cdr3_aa: CASSLAFGLYGYTF

d_call: NA
clone_size: NA
j_call: TRBJ2-1
v_call: TRBV6-4
cdr3_nt: TGTGCCAGCAGCGAGGGAGGAGGGGGGGATGAGCAGTTCTTC
cdr3_aa: CASSEGGGGDEQFF

d_call: NA
clone_size: NA
j_call: TRBJ2-1
v_call: TRBV4-1
cdr3_nt: TGCGCCAGCAGCCTCGGACTTAACAATGAGCAGTTCTTC
cdr3_aa: CASSLGLNNEQFF

d_call: NA
clone_size: NA
j_call: TRBJ2-1
v_call: TRBV15
cdr3_nt: TGTGCCACCAGCAAACCAGGGAGGAATGAGCAGTTCTTC
cdr3_aa: CATSKPGRNEQFF

d_call: NA
clone_size: NA
j_call: TRBJ2-3
v_call: TRBV4-2
cdr3_nt: TGTGCCAGCAGCCAATCGGCTAGTTCTTATACGCAGTATTTT
cdr3_aa: CASSQSASSYTQYF

d_call: NA
clone_size: NA
j_call: TRBJ2-7
v_call: TRBV7-9
cdr3_nt: TGTGCCAGCAGCTCTATAGGGGTGGCCTTTGCCGTCGAGCAGTACTTC
cdr3_aa: CASSSIGVAFAVEQYF

d_call: TRBD2
clone_size: NA
j_call: TRBJ2-1
v_call: TRBV5-1
cdr3_nt: TGCGCCAGCAGCTTGGGCCCCGGGACTAGCAATGAGCAGTTCTTC
cdr3_aa: CASSLGPGTSNEQFF

d_call: TRBD1
clone_size: NA
j_call: TRBJ2-7
v_call: TRBV10-3
cdr3_nt: TGTGCCATCACCGAGATGGGACAGATGAGGGATAACTCCTACGAGCAGTACTTC
cdr3_aa: CAITEMGQMRDNSYEQYF

d_call: TRBD1
clone_size: NA
j_call: TRBJ2-1
v_call: TRBV2
cdr3_nt: TGTGCCAGCAGTCCCGGACAGGTACTTAGCTCCTACAATGAGCAGTTCTTC
cdr3_aa: CASSPGQVLSSYNEQFF

d_call: NA
clone_size: NA
j_call: TRBJ1-4
v_call: TRBV19
cdr3_nt: TGTGCCAGTAGTATCTTGGGGGGAAGGATGGAAAAACTGTTTTTT
cdr3_aa: CASSILGGRMEKLFF